The T cell receptor (beta chain) described here comes from a study of control samples from healthy donors and cancer patients (dated by TCRdb to about 2020). The CDR3 holds 15 amino acids from the cysteine to the phenylalanine. Solely the CDR3 DNA is kept, with 45 bases framed from the first base. V lost 0 bases and J lost 2 bases; the stretch between them is 9 bases long. According to the germline V gene, CDR1 reads ENHRY and CDR2 reads SYGVKD. With respect to this clone: Its antigen is not yet known. Per-nucleotide qualities are absent, and no much larger clonotype sits a single base away.

Libraries were made using the immunoSEQ multiplex PCR assay. TCRdb took this table from immuneACCESS and kept in-frame rearrangements with V and J called. Such tables lack part of the clones; where checked against another copy, unresolved V genes explain under half of the gap, and the rest is unexplained. The sample includes some 130,000 clones, with about 90% observed a single time. The top ten clones comprise about 1.9% of the sample. The chain is assembled from TRBV10-3 and TRBJ2-3; a weak D assignment points to TRBD1 (6 bases agree). The material sequenced was blood. The source is a woman between 50 and 59 years old in good health. The nucleotide sequence reads as follows: TGTGCCATCAGTGAGTCCCGGACAGTCACAGATACGCAGTATTTT. It specifies CAISESRTVTDTQYF.